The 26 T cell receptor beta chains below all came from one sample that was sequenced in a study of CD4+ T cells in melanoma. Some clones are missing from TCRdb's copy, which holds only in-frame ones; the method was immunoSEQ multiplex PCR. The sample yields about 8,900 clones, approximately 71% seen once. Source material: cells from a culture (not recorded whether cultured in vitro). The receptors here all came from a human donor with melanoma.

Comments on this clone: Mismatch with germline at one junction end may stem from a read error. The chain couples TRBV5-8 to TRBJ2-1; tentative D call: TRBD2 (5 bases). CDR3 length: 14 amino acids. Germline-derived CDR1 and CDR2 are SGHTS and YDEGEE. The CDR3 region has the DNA TGTGCCAGTGTACCGGACTTACCTTACAGTGAGCAGTTCTTC. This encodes CASVPDLPYSEQFF.

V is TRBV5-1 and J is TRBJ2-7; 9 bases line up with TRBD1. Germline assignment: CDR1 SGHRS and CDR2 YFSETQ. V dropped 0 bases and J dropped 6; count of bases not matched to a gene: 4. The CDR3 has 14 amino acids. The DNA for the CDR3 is TGCGCCAGCAGCTTGGGGGACAGGGCCGGCGAGCAGTACTTC. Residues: CASSLGDRAGEQYF.

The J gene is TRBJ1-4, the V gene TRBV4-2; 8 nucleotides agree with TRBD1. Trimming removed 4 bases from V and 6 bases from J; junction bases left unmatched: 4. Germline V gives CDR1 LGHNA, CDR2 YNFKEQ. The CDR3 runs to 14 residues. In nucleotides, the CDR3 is TGTGCCAGCAGCCTACAGGGGGGGGATGAAAAACTGTTTTTT. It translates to CASSLQGGDEKLFF.

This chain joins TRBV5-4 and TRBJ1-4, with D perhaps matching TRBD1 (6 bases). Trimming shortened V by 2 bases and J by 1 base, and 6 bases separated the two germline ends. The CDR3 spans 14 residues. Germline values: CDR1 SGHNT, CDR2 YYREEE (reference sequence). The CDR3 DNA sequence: TGTGCCAGCAGCTTAGGGGGAACTAATGAAAAACTGTTTTTT. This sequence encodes CASSLGGTNEKLFF. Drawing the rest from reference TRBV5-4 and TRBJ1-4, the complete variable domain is ETGVTQSPTHLIKTRGQQVTLRCSSQSGHNTVSWYQQALGQGPQFIFQYYREEENGRGNFPPRFSGLQFPNYSSELNVNALELDDSALYLCASSLGGTNEKLFFGSGTQLSVL.

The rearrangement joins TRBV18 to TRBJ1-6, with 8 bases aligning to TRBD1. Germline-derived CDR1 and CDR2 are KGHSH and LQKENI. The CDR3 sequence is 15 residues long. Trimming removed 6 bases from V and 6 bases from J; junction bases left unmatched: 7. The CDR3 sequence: CASSPQGQGNSPLHF. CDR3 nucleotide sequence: TGTGCCAGCTCCCCCCAAGGACAGGGTAATTCACCCCTCCACTTT.

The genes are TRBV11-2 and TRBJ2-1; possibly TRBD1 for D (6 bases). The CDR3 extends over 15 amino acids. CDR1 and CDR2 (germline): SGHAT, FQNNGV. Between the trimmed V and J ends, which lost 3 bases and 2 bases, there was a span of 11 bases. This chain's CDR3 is CASSLGAGPYNEQFF. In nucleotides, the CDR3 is TGTGCCAGCAGCTTGGGGGCGGGCCCCTACAATGAGCAGTTCTTC.

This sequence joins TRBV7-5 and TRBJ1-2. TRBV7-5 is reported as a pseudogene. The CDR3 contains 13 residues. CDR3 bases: TGTGCCAGCAGCTTTTTGGCTAACTATGGCTACACCTTC. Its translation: CASSFLANYGYTF.

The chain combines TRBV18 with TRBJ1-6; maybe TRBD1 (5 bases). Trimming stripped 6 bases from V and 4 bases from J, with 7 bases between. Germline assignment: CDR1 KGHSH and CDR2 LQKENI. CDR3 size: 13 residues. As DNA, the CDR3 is TGTGCCAGCTCGGGGCAGTATAATTCACCCCTCCACTTT. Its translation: CASSGQYNSPLHF. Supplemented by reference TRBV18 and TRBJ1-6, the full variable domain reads NAGVMQNPRHLVRRRGQEARLRCSPMKGHSHVYWYRQLPEEGLKFMVYLQKENIIDESGMPKERFSAEFPKEGPSILRIQQVVRGDSAAYFCASSGQYNSPLHFGNGTRLTVT.

The CDR3 region is CASIPDRAGEQYF. The CDR3 bases are TGTGCCAGCATTCCTGACAGGGCGGGGGAGCAGTACTTC. The J gene is TRBJ2-7, the V gene TRBV6-1; D is possibly TRBD1 (7 bases). The CDR3 is 13 residues long. The germline gives CDR1 MNHNS, CDR2 SASEGT. V lost 7 bases, J lost 7 bases, and 17 bases lay in between.

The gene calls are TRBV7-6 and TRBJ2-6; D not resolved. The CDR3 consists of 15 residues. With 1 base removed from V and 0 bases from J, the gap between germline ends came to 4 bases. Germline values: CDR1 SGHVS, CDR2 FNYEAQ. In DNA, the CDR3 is TGTGCCAGCAGCTTAGTTGGCTCTGGGGCCAACGTCCTGACTTTC. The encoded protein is CASSLVGSGANVLTF.

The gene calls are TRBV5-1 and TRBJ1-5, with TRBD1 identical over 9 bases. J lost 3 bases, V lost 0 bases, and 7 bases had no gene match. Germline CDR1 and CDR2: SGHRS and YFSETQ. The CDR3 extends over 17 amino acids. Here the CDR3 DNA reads TGCGCCAGCAGCTTGGAACCACAGGGGGCTAACAATCAGCCCCAGCATTTT. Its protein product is CASSLEPQGANNQPQHF.

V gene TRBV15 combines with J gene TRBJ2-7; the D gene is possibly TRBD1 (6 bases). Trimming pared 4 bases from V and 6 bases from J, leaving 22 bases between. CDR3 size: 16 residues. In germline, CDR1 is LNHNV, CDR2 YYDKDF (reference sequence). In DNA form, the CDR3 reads TGTGCCACCAGCAACATACAGGGATCCCTAATACGCGAGCAGTACTTC. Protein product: CATSNIQGSLIREQYF.

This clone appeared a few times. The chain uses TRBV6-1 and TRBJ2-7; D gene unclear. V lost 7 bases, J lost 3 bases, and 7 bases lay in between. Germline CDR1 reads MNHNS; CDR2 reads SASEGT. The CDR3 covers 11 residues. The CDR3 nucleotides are TGTGCCAGCAATGTTTACTACGAGCAGTACTTC. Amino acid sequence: CASNVYYEQYF.

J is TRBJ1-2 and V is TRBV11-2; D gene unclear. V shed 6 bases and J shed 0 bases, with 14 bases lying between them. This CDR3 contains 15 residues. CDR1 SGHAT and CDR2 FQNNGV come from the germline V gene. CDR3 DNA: TGTGCCAGCAGGCAAACGGGAACAACTAACTATGGCTACACCTTC. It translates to CASRQTGTTNYGYTF.

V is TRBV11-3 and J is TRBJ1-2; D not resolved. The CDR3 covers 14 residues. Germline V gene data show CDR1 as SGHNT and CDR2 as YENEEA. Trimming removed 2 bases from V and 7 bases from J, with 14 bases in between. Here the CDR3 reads CASSLRSAERGYTF. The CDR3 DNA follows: TGTGCCAGCAGCTTAAGATCTGCGGAGCGTGGCTACACCTTC.

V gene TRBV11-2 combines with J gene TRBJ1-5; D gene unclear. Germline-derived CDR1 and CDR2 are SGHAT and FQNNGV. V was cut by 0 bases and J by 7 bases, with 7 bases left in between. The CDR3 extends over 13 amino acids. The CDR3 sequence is CASSLDSRQPQHF. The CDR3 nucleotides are TGTGCCAGCAGCTTAGATTCGCGGCAGCCCCAGCATTTT.

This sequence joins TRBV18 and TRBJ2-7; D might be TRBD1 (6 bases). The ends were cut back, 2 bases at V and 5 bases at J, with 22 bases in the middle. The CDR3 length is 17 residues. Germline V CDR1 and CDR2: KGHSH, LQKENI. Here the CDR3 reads CASSPNDPHRAPHEQYF. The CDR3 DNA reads TGTGCCAGCTCACCAAATGACCCCCACAGGGCTCCCCACGAGCAGTACTTC.

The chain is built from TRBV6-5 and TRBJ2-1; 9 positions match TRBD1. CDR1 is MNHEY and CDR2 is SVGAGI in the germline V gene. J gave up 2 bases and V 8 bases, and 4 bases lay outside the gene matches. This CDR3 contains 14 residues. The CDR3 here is CASRDRATYNEQFF. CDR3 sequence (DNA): TGTGCCAGCCGGGACAGGGCCACCTACAATGAGCAGTTCTTC.

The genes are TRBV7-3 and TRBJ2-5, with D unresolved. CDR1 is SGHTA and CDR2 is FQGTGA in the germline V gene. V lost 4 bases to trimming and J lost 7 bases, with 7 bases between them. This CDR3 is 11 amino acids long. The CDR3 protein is CASSSSATQYF. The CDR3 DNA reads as TGTGCCAGCAGCTCCTCCGCGACCCAGTACTTC.

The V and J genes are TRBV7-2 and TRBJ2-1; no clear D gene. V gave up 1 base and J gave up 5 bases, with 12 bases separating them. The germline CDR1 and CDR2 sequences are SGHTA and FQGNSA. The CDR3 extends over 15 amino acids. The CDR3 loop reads CASSLGDIPNNEQFF. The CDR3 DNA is TGTGCCAGCAGCTTAGGTGACATCCCCAACAATGAGCAGTTCTTC.

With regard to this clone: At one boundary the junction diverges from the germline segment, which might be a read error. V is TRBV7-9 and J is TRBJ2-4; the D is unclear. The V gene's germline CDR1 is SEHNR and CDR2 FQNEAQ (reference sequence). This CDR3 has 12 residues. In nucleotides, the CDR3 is TGTGCCAGCAGCTTAGAGGGTGGTGCCCTGCGGTTC. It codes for CASSLEGGALRF.

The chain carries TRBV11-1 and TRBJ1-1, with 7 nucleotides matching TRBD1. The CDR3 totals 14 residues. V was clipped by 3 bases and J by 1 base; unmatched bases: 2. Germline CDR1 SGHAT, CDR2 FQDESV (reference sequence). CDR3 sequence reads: CASSLDRWNTEAFF. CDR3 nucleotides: TGTGCCAGCAGCTTGGACAGGTGGAACACTGAAGCTTTCTTT.

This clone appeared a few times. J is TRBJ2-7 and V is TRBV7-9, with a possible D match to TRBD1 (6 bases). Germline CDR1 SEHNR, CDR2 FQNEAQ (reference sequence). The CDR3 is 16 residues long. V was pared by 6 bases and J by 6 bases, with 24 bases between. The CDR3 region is CASSRQGLGQIGEQYF. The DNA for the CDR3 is TGTGCCAGCAGTCGGCAGGGGCTCGGGCAGATAGGCGAGCAGTACTTC. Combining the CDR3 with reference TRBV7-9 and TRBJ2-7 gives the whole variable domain DTGVSQNPRHKITKRGQNVTFRCDPISEHNRLYWYRQTLGQGPEFLTYFQNEAQLEKSRLLSDRFSAERPKGSFSTLEIQRTEQGDSAMYLCASSRQGLGQIGEQYFGPGTRLTVT.

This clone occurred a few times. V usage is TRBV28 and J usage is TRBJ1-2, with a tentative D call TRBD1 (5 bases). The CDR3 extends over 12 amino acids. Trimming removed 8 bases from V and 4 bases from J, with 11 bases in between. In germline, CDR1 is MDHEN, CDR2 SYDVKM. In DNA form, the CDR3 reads TGTGCCAGCGGGGACCGGGGCTATGGCTACACCTTC. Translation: CASGDRGYGYTF.

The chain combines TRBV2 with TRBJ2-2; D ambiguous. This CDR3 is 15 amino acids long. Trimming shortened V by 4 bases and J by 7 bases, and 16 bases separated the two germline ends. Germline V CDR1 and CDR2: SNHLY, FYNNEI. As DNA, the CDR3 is TGTGCCAGCAGTGTGAGAAGGGTTGAGGACGGGGAGCTGTTTTTT. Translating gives CASSVRRVEDGELFF.

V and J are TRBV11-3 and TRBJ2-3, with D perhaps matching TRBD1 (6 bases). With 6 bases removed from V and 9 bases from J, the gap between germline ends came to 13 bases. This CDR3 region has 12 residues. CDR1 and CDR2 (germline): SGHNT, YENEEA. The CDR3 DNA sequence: TGTGCCAGCAGTTGGGGACAAGACACGCAGTATTTT. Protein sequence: CASSWGQDTQYF.